Shown below are 21 T cell receptor beta chains from a single sample sequenced in a study of blood T cell repertoires in COVID-19. Clones were sequenced by immunoSEQ multiplex PCR, and TCRdb holds only the in-frame ones, with some missing. Of 75,000 to 95,000 clones listed, 84% are singletons. The sequenced sample was peripheral blood. The receptors originated from a man aged 60 to 75 with acute or convalescent COVID-19.

The chain couples TRBV27 to TRBJ1-5; weak D call: TRBD1 (5 bases). The germline V gene has CDR1 MNHEY and CDR2 SMNVEV (reference sequence). The CDR3 contains 15 residues. The V end was cut by 2 bases, the J end by 3 bases, with 11 bases between. CDR3 DNA: TGTGCCAGCAGTTTAGCAGGACATCTCAATCAGCCCCAGCATTTT. It is translated as CASSLAGHLNQPQHF.

This chain links TRBV11-2 with TRBJ1-2; TRBD1 matches at 9 bases. The V gene's germline CDR1 is SGHAT and CDR2 FQNNGV. This CDR3 has 16 residues. The junction had 8 bases not matched to a gene; V was cut back by 5 bases and J by 1 base. The chain's CDR3 is CASSPGGQGLNYGYTF. CDR3 DNA sequence: TGTGCCAGCAGCCCAGGGGGACAGGGACTTAACTATGGCTACACCTTC.

This chain joins TRBV28 and TRBJ1-1; D perhaps matches TRBD1 (6 bases). V was trimmed by 3 bases and J by 1 base, leaving 12 bases between them. The length of the CDR3 is 15 residues. CDR1 and CDR2 (germline): MDHEN, SYDVKM. The CDR3 region is CASSLAGARNTEAFF. The CDR3, as DNA: TGTGCCAGCAGTTTGGCAGGGGCGAGGAACACTGAAGCTTTCTTT.

This sequence joins TRBV12-5 and TRBJ2-1; a possible D gene is TRBD2 (6 bases). CDR3 length: 15 residues. From germline, CDR1 is LGHNT and CDR2 FRNRAP. Deletions cut 1 base from V and 1 base from J, with 8 bases between. CDR3 sequence: CASGLGLASYNEQFF. The CDR3 DNA reads TGTGCTAGTGGTTTGGGCCTAGCGTCCTACAATGAGCAGTTCTTC. Full variable domain (outside the CDR3, taken from reference TRBV12-5 and TRBJ2-1): DARVTQTPRHKVTEMGQEVTMRCQPILGHNTVFWYRQTMMQGLELLAYFRNRAPLDDSGMPKDRFSAEMPDATLATLKIQPSEPRDSAVYFCASGLGLASYNEQFFGPGTRLTVL.

The chain employs TRBV6-6 and TRBJ2-2; no reliable D call. The CDR3 totals 15 residues. CDR1 MNHNY and CDR2 SVGAGI come from the germline V gene (reference sequence). V was cut by 6 bases and J by 4 bases, with 15 bases left in between. The CDR3 reads CASSPLSGPTGELFF. Here the CDR3 DNA reads TGTGCCAGCAGCCCCCTCAGTGGGCCCACCGGGGAGCTGTTTTTT.

The chain links TRBV6-1 to TRBJ1-2; the D gene is possibly TRBD1 (5 bases). Germline V gives CDR1 MNHNS, CDR2 SASEGT. The V gene lost 3 bases and the J gene lost 4 bases, with 12 bases spanning the gap. CDR3 size: 14 residues. This CDR3 reads CASSDPRDVYGYTF. The DNA for the CDR3 is TGTGCCAGCAGTGATCCGCGGGACGTCTATGGCTACACCTTC.

The chain joins TRBV19 to TRBJ2-1; weak D call: TRBD2 (5 bases). V shed 4 bases and J shed 4 bases, with 23 bases lying between them. The CDR3 runs to 18 residues. Per germline, CDR1 LNHDA and CDR2 SQIVND (reference sequence). Here the CDR3 DNA reads TGTGCCAGTAGTAGGACTCGAGCGCGATACAACTCTTACAATGAGCAGTTCTTC. Translation: CASSRTRARYNSYNEQFF.

The chain recombines TRBV18 with TRBJ1-5; 7 bases line up with TRBD1. Germline V gene sequence: CDR1 KGHSH, CDR2 LQKENI. The CDR3 loop spans 14 amino acids. The V gene end was trimmed by 6 bases and the J gene end by 4 bases; junction bases not matched to a gene: 6. CDR3 sequence (DNA): TGTGCCAGCTCGCCTACAGGGGTTAATCAGCCCCAGCATTTT. It is translated as CASSPTGVNQPQHF.

The rearrangement uses TRBV7-2 and TRBJ1-6; 9 nucleotides agree with TRBD1. Germline V CDR1 and CDR2: SGHTA, FQGNSA. V was clipped by 5 bases and J by 9 bases; unmatched bases: 11. The CDR3 sequence is 16 residues long. CDR3 amino acids: CASSPRSGQGVSPLHF. The DNA for the CDR3 is TGTGCCAGCAGCCCTAGATCGGGACAGGGAGTTTCACCCCTCCACTTT. The complete variable domain, with remaining parts taken from reference TRBV7-2 and TRBJ1-6, reads GAGVSQSPSNKVTEKGKDVELRCDPISGHTALYWYRQSLGQGLEFLIYFQGNSAPDKSGLPSDRFSAERTGGSVSTLTIQRTQQEDSAVYLCASSPRSGQGVSPLHFGNGTRLTVT.

A remark on this clone: One junction end does not reproduce the germline sequence, and a read error may be involved. The chain employs TRBV6-5 and TRBJ1-4; tentatively, D is TRBD1 (5 bases). The CDR3 totals 14 residues. Germline CDR1 is MNHEY and CDR2 is SVGAGI. CDR3 bases: TGTGCCAGCAAGGTGGCAGGGACTATTGAAAAACTGTTTTTT. Translation: CASKVAGTIEKLFF.

The rearrangement links TRBV30 to TRBJ2-7, with 10 bases that match TRBD1. Germline V gives CDR1 GTSNPN, CDR2 SVGIG (reference sequence). V lost 2 bases and J lost 3; bases outside the gene matches: 4. The CDR3 has 14 amino acids. In DNA, the CDR3 is TGTGCCTGGAGTTTTGGGACAGGGGACTACGAGCAGTACTTC. It translates to CAWSFGTGDYEQYF.

This chain links TRBV28 with TRBJ1-1; 7 bases map to TRBD1. V shed 8 bases, J shed 0 bases, and the junction held 9 bases outside the gene matches. CDR3 length equals 15 residues. Germline values: CDR1 MDHEN, CDR2 SYDVKM. The CDR3 DNA is TGTGCCAGCCCCAAGGCGGGACAGATGAACACTGAAGCTTTCTTT. Translating it yields CASPKAGQMNTEAFF.

The chain recombines TRBV2 with TRBJ2-3; TRBD2 matches at 7 bases. After removal of 3 bases from V and 2 bases from J, the junction contained 11 bases not matched to a gene. The CDR3 has 17 residues. The germline V gene has CDR1 SNHLY and CDR2 FYNNEI. The CDR3 nucleotides are TGTGCCAGCAGTGAGTTGAGGGCGGGGGACTACACAGATACGCAGTATTTT. Amino acids: CASSELRAGDYTDTQYF.

CDR3 DNA: TGCGCCAGCAGCTTGCAGGGGAGCTCCTACAATGAGCAGTTCTTC. Translated, it gives CASSLQGSSYNEQFF. The chain links TRBV5-1 to TRBJ2-1; maybe TRBD1 (6 bases). CDR1 and CDR2 (germline): SGHRS, YFSETQ. The CDR3 covers 15 residues. Deletions cut 1 base from V and 0 bases from J, with 8 bases between.

This chain links TRBV9 with TRBJ2-1, with 11 bases aligning to TRBD1. The germline CDR1 and CDR2 sequences are SGDLS and YYNGEE. The CDR3 length is 17 residues. J gave up 0 bases and V 3 bases, and 5 bases lay outside the gene matches. The CDR3 region has the DNA TGTGCCAGCAGCGCAGGACAGGGGGCAAGCTCCTACAATGAGCAGTTCTTC. The encoded protein is CASSAGQGASSYNEQFF.

CDR3 sequence (DNA): TGTGCCAGCAGTGCTAAAGGGGGCATCTGGGAAAAACTGTTTTTT. Translated, it gives CASSAKGGIWEKLFF. The chain has TRBV28 and TRBJ1-4; 7 nucleotides line up with TRBD1. This CDR3 region has 15 residues. Germline V CDR1 and CDR2: MDHEN, SYDVKM. After removal of 5 bases from V and 8 bases from J, the junction contained 11 bases not matched to a gene.

The rearrangement joins TRBV3-1 (or the pseudogene TRBV3-2) to TRBJ1-2; possibly TRBD1 for D (5 bases). Between the trimmed V and J ends, which lost 4 bases and 3 bases, there was a span of 12 bases. Germline lookup yields CDR1 LGHDT and CDR2 YNNKEL (reference sequence). The CDR3 length is 14 residues. CDR3 in DNA: TGTGCCAGCAGCCCCCAGGGAGGGGACTATGGCTACACCTTC. Its translation: CASSPQGGDYGYTF.

On this clone itself: A junction end diverges from the germline sequence, so it may reflect a read error. The gene calls are TRBV7-3 and TRBJ2-2, with D possibly TRBD2 on 5 matching bases. The CDR3 is 13 residues long. Germline V gene sequence: CDR1 SGHTA, CDR2 FQGTGA. The CDR3, as DNA: TGTGCCAGCAGCTTAACGAAAGCCCGGGGAGCTGTTTTT. Translation: CASSLTKARGAVF.

This chain uses TRBV14 with TRBJ1-1, with 7 bases identical to TRBD1. CDR1 is SGHDN and CDR2 is FVKESK in the germline V gene. Trimming took 0 bases from V and 3 from J; bases not matched to a gene: 7. The length of the CDR3 is 16 residues. Written as DNA, the CDR3 is TGTGCCAGCAGCCAAGATCACGGACAGGTGTACACTGAAGCTTTCTTT. Translated: CASSQDHGQVYTEAFF.

This clone was observed a single time. The rearrangement joins TRBV2 to TRBJ2-2, with D possibly TRBD2 on 5 matching bases. This CDR3 has 12 amino acids. Germline CDR1 SNHLY, CDR2 FYNNEI. Trimming pared 11 bases from V and 0 bases from J, leaving 7 bases between. CDR3 in DNA: TGTGCCGGAGGACCGAACACCGGGGAGCTGTTTTTT. This codes for CAGGPNTGELFF.

The chain has TRBV2 and TRBJ1-4; TRBD1 matches 7 bases. V dropped 3 bases and J dropped 3; count of bases not matched to a gene: 4. CDR3 length: 15 amino acids. Looked up from germline, CDR1 is SNHLY and CDR2 is FYNNEI. CDR3 amino acids: CASSDTGQPNEKLFF. Written as DNA, the CDR3 is TGTGCCAGCAGTGACACGGGACAGCCTAATGAAAAACTGTTTTTT.